The 8 T cell receptor beta chains given below trace back to one sample, sequenced in a study of OX40 agonist ivuxolimab in advanced cancers. Assay used: immunoSEQ multiplex PCR; TCRdb lists only in-frame clones, some missing. The profile covers some 100,000 clones, with approximately 91% appearing a single time and 0.16% taken by the ten largest. This specimen consisted of CD4+ or CD8+ T cells sorted from blood, obtained in a trial of the OX40 agonist ivuxolimab. Source of these receptors: an adult with an advanced solid tumor such as melanoma, head and neck, liver or kidney cancer.

The chain has TRBV7-2 and TRBJ2-7; 7 nucleotides match TRBD1. The ends lost 3 bases at V and 3 bases at J; junction bases unmatched: 5. CDR1 and CDR2 (germline): SGHTA, FQGNSA. The CDR3 length is 14 residues. CDR3: CASSFSQGFYEQYF. The CDR3 DNA reads as TGTGCCAGCAGCTTCTCACAGGGGTTCTACGAGCAGTACTTC.

This chain connects TRBV19 to TRBJ1-3; D is undetermined. Germline CDR1 and CDR2: LNHDA and SQIVND (reference sequence). Trimming pared 10 bases from V and 0 bases from J, leaving 13 bases between. CDR3 length equals 14 residues. The CDR3 spells CATKTTISGNTIYF. CDR3 nucleotide sequence: TGTGCCACAAAAACAACGATCTCTGGAAACACCATATATTTT.

V is TRBV5-1 and J is TRBJ1-1, with D unclear. The V end lost 2 bases, the J end lost 1 base, and 6 bases lay between the germline ends. The germline CDR1 and CDR2 sequences are SGHRS and YFSETQ. The CDR3 spans 13 residues. CDR3 sequence: CASSFYKNTEAFF. Written as DNA, the CDR3 is TGCGCCAGCAGCTTTTACAAGAACACTGAAGCTTTCTTT.

V and J are TRBV19 and TRBJ1-5; TRBD1 agrees at 7 bases. Per the germline V gene, CDR1 is LNHDA and CDR2 is SQIVND (reference sequence). This CDR3 spans 15 amino acids. The ends lost 2 bases at V and 1 base at J; junction bases unmatched: 2. CDR3 in DNA: TGTGCCAGTAGTATACACAGGGGAAGCAATCAGCCCCAGCATTTT. Translation: CASSIHRGSNQPQHF.

This clone occurred once. The chain links TRBV6-1 to TRBJ1-4; TRBD1 matches 7 bases. The CDR3 is made up of 14 amino acids. CDR1 and CDR2 (germline): MNHNS, SASEGT. CDR3 region: CATGEIGDLEKLFF. In DNA, the CDR3 is TGTGCAACAGGGGAGATAGGGGACTTAGAAAAACTGTTTTTT.

This clone showed up just once. The V gene is TRBV14, the J gene TRBJ2-1, with TRBD2 as a possible D gene (6 bases). CDR3 length equals 14 residues. The V end lost 2 bases, the J end lost 3 bases, and 8 bases lay between the germline ends. Looked up from germline, CDR1 is SGHDN and CDR2 is FVKESK. The CDR3 region has the DNA TGTGCCAGCAGCCAAAGGGACTTCTACAATGAGCAGTTCTTC. Translated, it gives CASSQRDFYNEQFF.

The chain joins TRBV12-1 to TRBJ2-4; the D segment call TRBD1 is taken from the table without a DNA check. TRBV12-1 is deemed a pseudogene. The CDR3 length is 16 residues. The CDR3 protein is CASSAIQGGAKNIQYF. As DNA, the CDR3 is TGTGCCAGCAGCGCGATACAGGGGGGGGCCAAAAACATTCAGTACTTC.

This clone was observed once. The chain is built from TRBV14 and TRBJ2-1; TRBD2 might be the D (5 bases). Deletions cut 3 bases from V and 4 bases from J, with 13 bases between. CDR3 length: 15 residues. From germline, CDR1 is SGHDN and CDR2 FVKESK. The DNA for the CDR3 is TGTGCCAGCAGCCACCGGGGTGGTTTATACAATGAGCAGTTCTTC. Protein product: CASSHRGGLYNEQFF. Using reference TRBV14 and TRBJ2-1 for the parts outside the CDR3, the full variable domain is EAGVTQFPSHSVIEKGQTVTLRCDPISGHDNLYWYRRVMGKEIKFLLHFVKESKQDESGMPNNRFLAERTGGTYSTLKVQPAELEDSGVYFCASSHRGGLYNEQFFGPGTRLTVL.